This T cell receptor (beta chain) was documented in a study of cytomegalovirus exposure and HLA in healthy donors. Study summary: Of all 400 or so donors who were genotyped, 80% to 85% belonged to the Caucasian-associated ancestry cluster. Study results and limitations: A later analysis reportedly found fewer N-insertions in an Asian-associated ancestry cluster than the approximately 660-donor mean. In a later analysis, 16,951 TCR beta sequences were associated with HLA alleles at 0.05 false discovery rate.

The PCR was carried out with 60 Vbeta primers and 13 Jbeta primers. Original analysis: Later work found 65 million to 100 million unique TCR beta chains, with around 10 million shared. Some clones are missing from TCRdb's copy, which holds only in-frame ones; the method was immunoSEQ multiplex PCR. The V and J calls and clone size were taken over from that table, and D and trimming were inferred from the DNA. The table includes 200,000 to 250,000 clones, roughly 84% detected once. About this clone itself: The antigen is not known.

CDR3 length: 13 residues. The germline V gene has CDR1 SGDLS and CDR2 YYNGEE. V shed 1 base and J 15 bases; nucleotides not matched to a gene: 10. This sequence was found in a human donor in good health. The chain employs TRBV9 and TRBJ2-1; 7 bases map to TRBD1. The sequenced sample consisted of PBMCs. The CDR3, as DNA: TGTGCCAGCAGCGTACAAAACAGGGGCGACCTGTTCTTC. Protein sequence: CASSVQNRGDLFF.